One and the same sample provided the 16 T cell receptor beta chains below, sequenced in a study of early T cells in non-severe SARS-CoV-2 infection. TCRdb reanalysed the 5' RACE reads using MiXCR and keeps one entry per CDR3 protein. The sample holds more than 40,000 distinct CDR3 sequences, 3% to 4% seen once. Sequencing was performed on whole blood. These receptors all come from an adult who was a healthcare worker with PCR-confirmed SARS-CoV-2 infection or an uninfected control (not recorded which).

This clonotype was seen many times. V and J are TRBV30 and TRBJ1-3, with D possibly being TRBD1 (5 bases). The V gene's germline CDR1 is GTSNPN and CDR2 SVGIG (reference sequence). CDR3 length: 14 residues. V shed 1 base and J shed 0 bases, with 7 bases lying between them. The CDR3 is CAWSEGFSGNTIYF. As DNA, the CDR3 is TGTGCCTGGAGTGAGGGGTTCTCTGGAAACACCATATATTTT.

This clonotype was seen at least ten times. The gene calls are TRBV5-1 and TRBJ2-1, with 7 nucleotides matching TRBD1. Germline values: CDR1 SGHRS, CDR2 YFSETQ. This CDR3 is built from 13 residues. Trimming at V came to 0 bases and at J to 8 bases, leaving 2 bases not matched to a gene. CDR3 bases: TGCGCCAGCAGCTTGGGACAGGGCCATGAGCAGTTCTTC. Amino acid sequence: CASSLGQGHEQFF.

At least ten counts were recorded for this clonotype. The V gene is TRBV12-3 or TRBV12-4, the J gene TRBJ2-2, with D uncertain. The CDR3 runs to 13 residues. V lost 7 bases and J 4 bases, leaving 10 bases between the germline ends. This CDR3 reads CASTTYGTGELFF. The CDR3, as DNA: TGTGCCAGCACCACATATGGCACCGGGGAGCTGTTTTTT.

This clonotype was picked up many times. This chain connects TRBV7-8 to TRBJ2-2; D may be TRBD2 (6 bases). Per germline, CDR1 SGHVS and CDR2 FQNEAQ. The CDR3 has 15 amino acids. Trimming stripped 5 bases from V and 6 bases from J, with 16 bases between. CDR3 in DNA: TGTGCCAGCAGCGCGGGACTGGGTTTCTCCGGGGAGCTGTTTTTT. Protein sequence: CASSAGLGFSGELFF.

The chain employs TRBV7-8 and TRBJ1-1; the D is unclear. This CDR3 has 15 residues. Trimming removed 3 bases from V and 4 bases from J, with 15 bases in between. Per the germline V gene, CDR1 is SGHVS and CDR2 is FQNEAQ. The CDR3 DNA follows: TGTGCCAGCAGCTTGAGGGCCGCGGGGAGCACTGAAGCTTTCTTT. Amino acids: CASSLRAAGSTEAFF.

This clonotype was observed many times. The CDR3 loop reads CSVAPGGKNIQYF. CDR3 coding DNA: TGCAGCGTCGCCCCAGGGGGCAAAAACATTCAGTACTTC. V and J are TRBV29-1 and TRBJ2-4, with 7 bases identical to TRBD1. CDR1 is SQVTM and CDR2 is ANQGSEA in the germline V gene. The CDR3 length is 13 residues. The J segment lost 3 bases and the V segment lost 6 bases, leaving 5 bases of the junction unmatched.

The V call is TRBV20-1, the J call TRBJ2-3; D is perhaps TRBD1 (5 bases). From germline, CDR1 is DFQATT and CDR2 SNEGSKA (reference sequence). The V and J ends lost 2 bases and 2 bases respectively, with 8 bases between them. This CDR3 has 13 residues. CDR3 sequence: CSARKGPTDTQYF. CDR3 coding DNA: TGCAGTGCTAGAAAGGGGCCCACAGATACGCAGTATTTT.

This clonotype was observed at least ten times. The chain recombines TRBV2 with TRBJ1-5; D perhaps matches TRBD1 (5 bases). Germline V gene data show CDR1 as SNHLY and CDR2 as FYNNEI. The CDR3 consists of 15 residues. V lost 6 bases and J 3 bases, leaving 15 bases between the germline ends. In DNA, the CDR3 is TGTGCCAGCAGAGGATCCCAGGGCCCCAATCAGCCCCAGCATTTT. Translated, it gives CASRGSQGPNQPQHF.

Ten or more counts support this clonotype. The genes are TRBV5-5 and TRBJ2-3; D gene ambiguous. V lost 1 base, J lost 6 bases, and 9 bases lay in between. The germline CDR1 and CDR2 sequences are SGHKS and YYEKEE (reference sequence). The CDR3 covers 13 residues. The DNA for the CDR3 is TGTGCCAGCAGCTTGTCACCCTCTGATACGCAGTATTTT. Amino acid sequence: CASSLSPSDTQYF.

There are many counts of this clonotype. The J gene is TRBJ1-2, the V gene TRBV12-3 or TRBV12-4, with TRBD1 identical over 7 bases. This CDR3 has 15 amino acids. V shed 6 bases and J 4 bases; nucleotides not matched to a gene: 11. The CDR3, as DNA: TGTGCCAGCAGCCGAGACAGGGTGGGTAGCTATGGCTACACCTTC. Protein product: CASSRDRVGSYGYTF.

This clonotype was counted at least ten times. CDR3 bases: TGTGCCAGCAGCTCGGGACTGGTCAATCAGCCCCAGCATTTT. This translates into CASSSGLVNQPQHF. This chain joins TRBV7-8 and TRBJ1-5; D is perhaps TRBD1 (5 bases). This CDR3 is built from 14 residues. The germline V gene encodes CDR1 SGHVS and CDR2 FQNEAQ. V lost 4 bases to trimming and J lost 3 bases, with 10 bases between them.

This clonotype was seen ten or more times. The gene calls are TRBV10-3 and TRBJ1-5; unclear D gene. Germline V gene sequence: CDR1 ENHRY, CDR2 SYGVKD. Trimming took 0 bases from V and 2 from J, leaving 14 bases between them. The CDR3 has 17 residues. Here the CDR3 DNA reads TGTGCCATCAGTGAGTCGAGCTGGCCCCGGGGCAATCAGCCCCAGCATTTT. Amino acid sequence: CAISESSWPRGNQPQHF.

This clonotype was recorded at least ten times. J is TRBJ2-3 and V is TRBV19, with 10 bases identical to TRBD2. This CDR3 is built from 14 residues. Losses at the gene ends were 7 bases for V and 4 bases for J; bases not matched to a gene: 5. CDR1 LNHDA and CDR2 SQIVND come from the germline V gene (reference sequence). The DNA for the CDR3 is TGTGCCAGTACTCATAGCGGGAGGCCAGATACGCAGTATTTT. Translation gives CASTHSGRPDTQYF.

This clonotype was seen ten or more times. This rearrangement joins TRBV4-1 to TRBJ2-1; tentative D call: TRBD2 (6 bases). There are 16 residues in the CDR3. Deletions cut 4 bases from V and 4 bases from J, with 17 bases between. Germline V gene lookup returns CDR1 MGHRA and CDR2 YSYEKL. CDR3 region: CASSPSPRDSYNEQFF. Written as DNA, the CDR3 is TGCGCCAGCAGCCCCTCACCCCGGGACTCATACAATGAGCAGTTCTTC.

This clonotype was observed at least ten times. The chain uses TRBV21-1 and TRBJ2-7; the DNA was not used to check the table's D call, TRBD2. TRBV21-1 constitutes a pseudogene. The CDR3 runs to 15 residues. The CDR3 DNA reads as TGTGCCAGCAGCAAAATTGAGGGAGGATGCGACGAGCAGTACTTC. Its protein is CASSKIEGGCDEQYF.

The rearrangement links TRBV5-4 to TRBJ2-1; D not resolved. Trimming took 3 bases from V and 2 from J, leaving 3 bases between them. The length of the CDR3 is 12 residues. Germline lookup yields CDR1 SGHNT and CDR2 YYREEE (reference sequence). In nucleotides, the CDR3 is TGTGCCAGCAGCTGGACCTACAATGAGCAGTTCTTC. Protein sequence: CASSWTYNEQFF.